The sample holds many counts of the clone carrying this T cell receptor (beta chain). What it binds is unknown. Individual cDNA molecules carried attached unique molecular identifiers. TCRdb analysed the 5' RACE reads with MiXCR anew, one entry per CDR3 protein. The sample lists about 34,000 distinct CDR3 sequences, approximately 6% occurring once. Germline CDR1 is SGHAT and CDR2 is FQNNGV. CDR3 length: 12 residues. V lost 1 base to trimming and J lost 13 bases, with 8 bases between them. These data come from a study of early T cells in non-severe SARS-CoV-2 infection. Study-wide context: Chains from this unsorted whole-blood bulk RNA could not be paired. Overall study results and limits: Clonotype matching in VDJdb favored anti-spike CD8 responses and did not capture private and CD4 specificities.

The sequence was collected from an adult who was a healthcare worker with PCR-confirmed SARS-CoV-2 infection or an uninfected control (not recorded which). The chain combines TRBV11-2 with TRBJ1-6; D remains unclear. The sequenced sample was whole blood. The CDR3 nucleotides read TGTGCCAGCAGCTTAGTGTCCAGTCCCCTCCACTTT. As protein: CASSLVSSPLHF.